The sequence of this TCR beta chain was determined in a study of T-cell memory formation after mild COVID-19. Study-level findings and limits: The appearance of some responding clones in pre-infection memory suggested that cross-reactive memory joined.

Germline CDR1 LGHDT, CDR2 YNNKEL (reference sequence). The V gene lost 6 bases and the J gene lost 10 bases, with 13 bases spanning the gap. The CDR3 spans 12 residues. This clonotype was seen only a few times. The antigen remains unidentified. TCR alpha and TCR beta cDNA libraries carrying sample barcodes and UMIs came from 5'RACE with constant-segment primers. Each CDR3 protein is one row after TCRdb ran MiXCR on the 5' RACE reads. The sample consists of just over 400,000 distinct CDR3 sequences, less than 25% of them appearing once. Sample: PBMCs or a T cell subset sorted from them (not recorded which). The receptor was derived from an adult woman who had mild COVID-19 (a few samples of this study predate the infection). Cell type and time point are not known. The V gene is TRBV3-1, the J gene TRBJ2-1; no definite D call. The CDR3 here is CASSKETWEQFF. CDR3 bases: TGTGCCAGCAGTAAGGAGACTTGGGAGCAGTTCTTC.